This TCR beta chain derives from a study of blood T cell repertoires in COVID-19. About the research overall: T cells, B-cell-depleted T cells, or PBMCs provided the cDNA or gDNA that served as material.

TCRdb's table, derived via immunoSEQ multiplex PCR, lists solely in-frame clones and lacks some. This repertoire shows approximately 92,000 clones, about 70% found once; its top ten account for under 30%. CDR3 size: 16 residues. Germline V gene sequence: CDR1 SGHDT, CDR2 YYEEEE. The junction had 16 bases not matched to a gene; V was cut back by 10 bases and J by 6 bases. This chain links TRBV5-6 with TRBJ2-1; the match to TRBD1 covers 10 bases. This receptor was obtained from a woman aged 55 to 70 in a cohort sampled during active or convalescent COVID-19. Sequencing was done on a sample of peripheral blood. The CDR3 sequence: CAGNYRGGTGANEQFF. The CDR3 DNA follows: TGTGCCGGGAATTATCGTGGGGGGACAGGGGCCAATGAGCAGTTCTTC.